These 6 T cell receptor beta chains share one sample of origin, sequenced in a study of T cells after yellow fever vaccination. A single record per CDR3 protein comes from TCRdb applying MiXCR to the 5' RACE reads. The table has 340,000 or so distinct CDR3 sequences, around 13% seen once. This sample comprised CD4+ T cells sorted from PBMCs, obtained 15 days after the yellow fever booster vaccination. The receptors originated from a man younger than 35 who received the YFV17D yellow fever vaccine.

This clonotype was observed a few times. The gene calls are TRBV5-1 and TRBJ2-2, with 7 bases that match TRBD1. The CDR3 extends over 15 amino acids. Germline V gene sequence: CDR1 SGHRS, CDR2 YFSETQ. J lost 5 bases, V lost 6 bases, and 10 bases had no gene match. CDR3 amino acids: CASTPGQARTGELFF. The CDR3, as DNA: TGCGCCAGCACCCCTGGACAGGCCCGGACCGGGGAGCTGTTTTTT.

This sequence joins TRBV15 and TRBJ2-5; D perhaps matches TRBD1 (5 bases). Germline V gene sequence: CDR1 LNHNV, CDR2 YYDKDF (reference sequence). The CDR3 is 14 residues long. V dropped 1 base and J dropped 3 bases, with 9 bases sitting between them. The CDR3 nucleotides are TGTGCCACCAGCAGAGGAGTCAGGGAAGAGACCCAGTACTTC. It translates to CATSRGVREETQYF.

This chain joins TRBV24-1 and TRBJ2-1; 9 positions agree with TRBD1. CDR1 is KGHDR and CDR2 is SFDVKD in the germline V gene. V dropped 3 bases and J dropped 5; count of bases not matched to a gene: 4. The CDR3 is 15 amino acids. CDR3 sequence: CATSDPGQGDNEQFF. The CDR3 bases are TGTGCCACCAGTGATCCGGGACAGGGTGACAATGAGCAGTTCTTC.

The sample holds a few counts of this clonotype. This rearrangement joins TRBV10-1 to TRBJ2-1; D may match TRBD1 or TRBD2 (6 bases each). V was cut by 0 bases and J by 8 bases, with 8 bases left in between. There are 13 residues in the CDR3. Germline V gives CDR1 WNHNN, CDR2 SYGVQD (reference sequence). CDR3 nucleotides: TGCGCCAGCAGTGAGTCCGGGGGCTATGAGCAGTTCTTC. Translated: CASSESGGYEQFF.

This clonotype showed up many times. The chain has TRBV7-2 and TRBJ2-5; no firm D call. Trimming stripped 5 bases from V and 5 bases from J, with 15 bases between. The germline V gene has CDR1 SGHTA and CDR2 FQGNSA. This CDR3 region has 14 residues. CDR3 nucleotide sequence: TGTGCCAGCAGCCCAAACGCCCTCGGTGAGACCCAGTACTTC. Translated, it gives CASSPNALGETQYF.

The rearrangement uses TRBV6-2 or TRBV6-3 and TRBJ1-5; 7 bases map to TRBD1. Germline assignment: CDR1 MNHEY and CDR2 SVGEGT. The trim removed 7 bases at V and 0 bases at J, leaving 6 bases unmatched. This CDR3 has 15 amino acids. CDR3: CASNKGQYSNQPQHF. The CDR3 bases are TGTGCCAGCAATAAGGGACAGTATAGCAATCAGCCCCAGCATTTT.